These 20 T cell receptor beta chains came from one sample sequenced in a study of monozygotic twins with inflammatory bowel disease. TCRdb reprocessed the 5' RACE reads, keeping one entry per CDR3 protein, no DNA. The ten top clones account for 2% to 2.5%, within a sample of approximately 400,000 distinct CDR3 sequences. Sequenced sample: blood. The receptor source for this set is a human donor with ulcerative colitis or Crohn's disease, or a healthy co-twin of an affected twin (not recorded which).

The genes are TRBV5-1 and TRBJ2-3; with no DNA, the TCRdb D assignment of TRBD2 cannot be verified. The CDR3 sequence is 14 residues long. Germline values: CDR1 SGHRS, CDR2 YFSETQ. CDR3 region: CASMQGRNTDTQYF.

The rearrangement links TRBV5-1 to TRBJ2-1; TCRdb indicates TRBD1, and absent DNA this call remains unverified. The CDR3 spans 17 residues. The germline CDR1 and CDR2 sequences are SGHRS and YFSETQ. This chain's CDR3 is CASSLLMLGGAGNEQFF.

V is TRBV20-1 and J is TRBJ2-5. CDR3 size: 13 residues. The germline V gene encodes CDR1 DFQATT and CDR2 SNEGSKA (reference sequence). The chain's CDR3 is CSSYTDFAETQYF.

The gene calls are TRBV6-2 or TRBV6-3 and TRBJ2-1; TCRdb calls TRBD2, which cannot be checked without DNA. CDR3 length: 16 amino acids. The germline gives CDR1 MNHEY, CDR2 SVGEGT. The CDR3 is CASSYSITGGRNEQFF.

The chain is built from TRBV11-2 and TRBJ1-5. CDR1 is SGHAT, CDR2 FQNNGV, per germline. This CDR3 comprises 15 residues. CDR3 loop: CASSPDGISNQPQHF.

The chain carries TRBV3-1 and TRBJ1-1. The CDR3 contains 12 residues. Germline V gene data show CDR1 as LGHDT and CDR2 as YNNKEL (reference sequence). The CDR3 here is CASGWEGTEAFF.

The chain employs TRBV3-1 and TRBJ2-2; TCRdb lists TRBD2, though no DNA is available to test this call. The CDR3 loop spans 13 amino acids. Per the germline V gene, CDR1 is LGHDT and CDR2 is YNNKEL (reference sequence). The chain's CDR3 is CASKRENTGELFF. The complete variable domain, with remaining parts taken from reference TRBV3-1 and TRBJ2-2, reads DTAVSQTPKYLVTQMGNDKSIKCEQNLGHDTMYWYKQDSKKFLKIMFSYNNKELIINETVPNRFSPKSPDKAHLNLHINSLELGDSAVYFCASKRENTGELFFGEGSRLTVL.

The chain employs TRBV7-2 and TRBJ2-1; checking the TCRdb D call of TRBD2 is not possible without DNA. The CDR3 loop spans 17 amino acids. The germline V gene has CDR1 SGHTA and CDR2 FQGNSA. The CDR3 sequence: CASSSPSSGGPYNEQFF.

The J gene is TRBJ1-1, the V gene TRBV10-3. The CDR3 totals 14 residues. Germline assignment: CDR1 ENHRY and CDR2 SYGVKD. The CDR3 loop is CAISLSPLNTEAFF.

The CDR3 sequence is CASFRGGNEQFF. The V call is TRBV28, the J call TRBJ2-1; the D gene TCRdb calls, TRBD1, cannot be checked with no DNA. In germline, CDR1 is MDHEN, CDR2 SYDVKM. The CDR3 is 12 residues long.

This sequence joins TRBV10-3 and TRBJ2-1. This CDR3 comprises 13 residues. Germline V CDR1 and CDR2: ENHRY, SYGVKD. The CDR3: CAISEGRVDEQFF.

This rearrangement joins TRBV20-1 to TRBJ1-5. The CDR3 consists of 17 residues. CDR1 DFQATT and CDR2 SNEGSKA come from the germline V gene (reference sequence). CDR3 sequence: CSARDQGTRYSNQPQHF.

CDR3 in amino acids: CASSPTASSVDTQYF. The chain recombines TRBV18 with TRBJ2-3. In germline, CDR1 is KGHSH, CDR2 LQKENI. The CDR3 consists of 15 residues.

V usage is TRBV5-4 and J usage is TRBJ2-1; TCRdb's D call, TRBD1, is unchecked because there is no DNA. Germline V gene data show CDR1 as SGHNT and CDR2 as YYREEE (reference sequence). There are 12 residues in the CDR3. The CDR3 reads CASSLEGIEQFF.

V gene TRBV12-5 combines with J gene TRBJ2-5; TCRdb proposes TRBD1, but this gene call is untestable without DNA. Germline CDR1 LGHNT, CDR2 FRNRAP. The CDR3 covers 16 residues. CDR3 sequence reads: CASGFGTDTKKETQYF.

The V call is TRBV2, the J call TRBJ1-1. This CDR3 region has 11 residues. Germline V gives CDR1 SNHLY, CDR2 FYNNEI. CDR3 loop: CASGWLSEAFF.

The rearrangement joins TRBV12-3 or TRBV12-4 to TRBJ2-7; TCRdb gives TRBD2 as the D gene, but with no DNA this cannot be confirmed. The CDR3 contains 15 residues. The CDR3 sequence: CASRRSGTISYEQYF.

The V and J genes are TRBV7-2 and TRBJ2-2; TCRdb reports TRBD2, a call that lacks DNA to check it against. In germline, CDR1 is SGHTA, CDR2 FQGNSA. The CDR3 totals 16 residues. Here the CDR3 reads CASSLMPSGRTGELFF.

V and J are TRBV7-9 and TRBJ1-4; TCRdb names TRBD1, which stays unverified in the absence of DNA. The CDR3 is made up of 17 amino acids. CDR1 is SEHNR, CDR2 FQNEAQ, per germline (reference sequence). The CDR3 reads CASSAGTGGGGNEKLFF.

The rearrangement joins TRBV29-1 to TRBJ2-7; no DNA is available, so the TRBD1 call from TCRdb remains unchecked. The CDR3 is 11 residues long. Germline assignment: CDR1 SQVTM and CDR2 ANQGSEA. The CDR3 sequence: CSAGHNYEQYF.